The 21 T cell receptor beta chains presented below share a single source sample, sequenced in a study of response to subunit inactivated influenza vaccine. In TCRdb, the RT-PCR reads were re-called with MiXCR into one record per CDR3 protein. The sample has under 950,000 distinct CDR3 sequences, over 20% seen once; the top ten hold roughly a tenth. The sample was PBMCs from blood, taken less than 6 days after vaccination. The receptor set was obtained from a man in his fifties who received an inactivated influenza vaccine.

This chain uses TRBV9 with TRBJ2-7, with 7 nucleotides matching TRBD1. From germline, CDR1 is SGDLS and CDR2 YYNGEE. This CDR3 is 15 amino acids long. The trim removed 0 bases at V and 4 bases at J, leaving 7 bases unmatched. The CDR3 reads CASSVATGAVYEQYF. CDR3 nucleotide sequence: TGTGCCAGCAGCGTAGCTACAGGGGCCGTATACGAGCAGTACTTC.

There are a few counts of this clonotype. This chain joins TRBV5-1 and TRBJ1-6, with D perhaps matching TRBD1 (6 bases). The CDR3 length is 16 residues. Trimming cost V 5 bases and J 7 bases, with 19 bases left between them. Germline V gives CDR1 SGHRS, CDR2 YFSETQ. The CDR3 sequence: CASRPNRLTGNSPLHF. The CDR3 DNA follows: TGCGCCAGCAGGCCGAATAGACTCACAGGGAATTCACCCCTCCACTTT.

The sample holds many counts of this clonotype. V is TRBV6-5 and J is TRBJ2-1; D is perhaps TRBD1 (6 bases). This CDR3 is 14 amino acids long. V lost 2 bases and J 4 bases, leaving 9 bases between the germline ends. The germline V gene has CDR1 MNHEY and CDR2 SVGAGI. CDR3 sequence (DNA): TGTGCCAGCAGTTACGCGGACAGATACAATGAGCAGTTCTTC. Protein sequence: CASSYADRYNEQFF.

There are a few counts of this clonotype. The V and J genes are TRBV5-6 and TRBJ2-7; the match to TRBD1 covers 7 bases. Trimming took 5 bases from V and 5 from J; bases not matched to a gene: 13. The CDR3 consists of 15 residues. Germline V gene data show CDR1 as SGHDT and CDR2 as YYEEEE. DNA of the CDR3: TGTGCCAGCAGACCCGACAGGGCTCTTCTTAACGAGCAGTACTTC. It translates to CASRPDRALLNEQYF.

This clonotype appeared many times. The gene calls are TRBV24-1 and TRBJ2-3; no definite D call. V was pared by 5 bases and J by 0 bases, with 11 bases between. The CDR3 runs 15 residues. Looked up from germline, CDR1 is KGHDR and CDR2 is SFDVKD. The CDR3 region has the DNA TGTGCCACCAGTGGCGCGGCCGAAAGCACAGATACGCAGTATTTT. Amino acid sequence: CATSGAAESTDTQYF.

Concerning this clonotype: Its ends do not fully match the called genes, so a read error is possible. This chain links TRBV11-2 with TRBJ1-2, with a tentative D call TRBD1 (6 bases). Germline CDR1 and CDR2: SGHAT and FQNNGV. This CDR3 has 12 amino acids. CDR3 coding DNA: TGTGCCAGCAGCCTTTCTCCCAGACAGGAGTTCTTC. It codes for CASSLSPRQEFF.

V is TRBV7-2 and J is TRBJ2-3; 8 nucleotides agree with TRBD2. The CDR3 consists of 16 residues. Germline lookup yields CDR1 SGHTA and CDR2 FQGNSA. The V gene end was trimmed by 5 bases and the J gene end by 5 bases; junction bases not matched to a gene: 12. The CDR3 DNA reads as TGTGCCAGCAGCCCCCGAGGCCGGGAGGGCCGAGATACGCAGTATTTT. As protein: CASSPRGREGRDTQYF.

This clonotype was counted a few times. The chain employs TRBV7-2 and TRBJ2-5; 10 bases map to TRBD2. Looked up from germline, CDR1 is SGHTA and CDR2 is FQGNSA. The CDR3 contains 16 residues. V was pared by 2 bases and J by 4 bases, with 7 bases of the junction left unmatched. The DNA of the CDR3 is TGTGCCAGCAGCTTAAGCGGGGGGGCCATTTCAGAGACCCAGTACTTC. Protein product: CASSLSGGAISETQYF.

This clonotype was seen only a few times. The chain has TRBV20-1 and TRBJ2-7; D is perhaps TRBD1 or TRBD2 (5 bases each). V dropped 3 bases and J dropped 0 bases, with 9 bases sitting between them. The CDR3 covers 13 residues. Germline V gene sequence: CDR1 DFQATT, CDR2 SNEGSKA (reference sequence). The CDR3 DNA follows: TGCAGTGCTAGTAAGGGGAGCTCCTACGAGCAGTACTTC. Protein product: CSASKGSSYEQYF.

This clonotype has a handful of counts. The rearrangement links TRBV7-9 to TRBJ2-1, with TRBD1 identical over 9 bases. The J segment lost 2 bases and the V segment lost 4 bases, leaving 3 bases of the junction unmatched. CDR1 is SEHNR and CDR2 is FQNEAQ in the germline V gene (reference sequence). The CDR3 loop spans 15 amino acids. CDR3: CASSSRDRAYNEQFF. The CDR3 region has the DNA TGTGCCAGCAGCTCCCGGGACAGGGCCTACAATGAGCAGTTCTTC.

The chain recombines TRBV5-5 with TRBJ2-7; tentative D call: TRBD2 (6 bases). Germline-derived CDR1 and CDR2 are SGHKS and YYEKEE (reference sequence). Trimming removed 4 bases at V and 5 bases at J, with 16 bases between. This CDR3 region has 14 residues. The CDR3: CASSPSARPDEQYF. DNA of the CDR3: TGTGCCAGCAGCCCTAGCGCTCGTCCGGACGAGCAGTACTTC.

V is TRBV6-2 or TRBV6-3 and J is TRBJ1-6; TRBD1 is a possible D gene (5 bases). Germline V gene lookup returns CDR1 MNHEY and CDR2 SVGEGT. The CDR3 loop spans 16 amino acids. The V end lost 6 bases, the J end lost 0 bases, and 12 bases lay between the germline ends. CDR3 amino acids: CASRPDRSSYNSPLHF. The CDR3 DNA sequence: TGTGCCAGCAGGCCAGACAGAAGCTCCTATAATTCACCCCTCCACTTT.

V is TRBV6-1 and J is TRBJ1-3; D not certain. CDR3 length: 15 residues. The V gene lost 6 bases and the J gene lost 2 bases, with 14 bases spanning the gap. Germline V gene lookup returns CDR1 MNHNS and CDR2 SASEGT. In nucleotides, the CDR3 is TGTGCCAGCAGCCCGGCCCGCACCGCTGGAAACACCATATATTTT. This sequence encodes CASSPARTAGNTIYF.

The chain uses TRBV6-1 and TRBJ2-7; tentatively, D is TRBD1 (5 bases). The ends were cut back, 8 bases at V and 5 bases at J, with 25 bases in the middle. Germline assignment: CDR1 MNHNS and CDR2 SASEGT. The length of the CDR3 is 16 residues. For the CDR3, the DNA is TGTGCCAGCCGCTTGTCAGAAGGGGCCCGGGTGGACGAGCAGTACTTC. Encoded protein: CASRLSEGARVDEQYF.

The gene calls are TRBV6-2 or TRBV6-3 and TRBJ2-3; D remains ambiguous. CDR3 size: 12 residues. Trimming removed 8 bases at V and 6 bases at J, with 12 bases between. CDR1 is MNHEY and CDR2 is SVGEGT in the germline V gene. The CDR3 DNA reads TGTGCCAGCGGCTACGTCCACGATACGCAGTATTTT. Protein: CASGYVHDTQYF.

The chain carries TRBV7-2 and TRBJ1-1; D not resolved. The germline CDR1 and CDR2 sequences are SGHTA and FQGNSA. The ends were cut back, 8 bases at V and 7 bases at J, with 14 bases in the middle. This CDR3 spans 12 amino acids. CDR3 sequence (DNA): TGTGCCAGCTCCACTTGGACGGGTGAAGCTTTCTTT. Protein product: CASSTWTGEAFF.

The chain is built from TRBV20-1 and TRBJ2-5, with unresolved D. This CDR3 is built from 13 residues. The germline V gene encodes CDR1 DFQATT and CDR2 SNEGSKA (reference sequence). Trimming cost V 3 bases and J 2 bases, with 10 bases left between them. The CDR3 sequence is CSASPWPQETQYF. The DNA for the CDR3 is TGCAGTGCTAGCCCCTGGCCACAAGAGACCCAGTACTTC.

This clonotype was counted a few times. This chain uses TRBV29-1 with TRBJ1-1; D gene uncertain. Per the germline V gene, CDR1 is SQVTM and CDR2 is ANQGSEA. The CDR3 spans 14 residues. V shed 2 bases and J shed 0 bases, with 10 bases lying between them. The CDR3 protein is CSVEHSQMNTEAFF. The CDR3 nucleotides read TGCAGCGTTGAACATTCCCAAATGAACACTGAAGCTTTCTTT.

This clonotype was recorded a few times. V is TRBV20-1 and J is TRBJ2-1; 11 positions agree with TRBD1. The CDR3 contains 14 residues. Germline assignment: CDR1 DFQATT and CDR2 SNEGSKA (reference sequence). V lost 5 bases to trimming and J lost 6 bases; unmatched junction nucleotides: 6. This chain's CDR3 is CSAHRDRGFNEQFF. The DNA for the CDR3 is TGCAGTGCTCACCGGGACAGGGGGTTCAATGAGCAGTTCTTC.

This sequence joins TRBV4-3 and TRBJ1-2, with D possibly TRBD1 on 6 matching bases. CDR3 size: 17 residues. Germline lookup yields CDR1 LGHNA and CDR2 YSLEER. Trimming took 0 bases from V and 0 from J, leaving 14 bases between them. CDR3: CASSQDGGRIPNYGYTF. The CDR3 DNA reads TGCGCCAGCAGCCAAGATGGGGGCAGGATCCCTAACTATGGCTACACCTTC.

V gene TRBV5-8 combines with J gene TRBJ2-5; 10 nucleotides match TRBD2. J lost 7 bases, V lost 0 bases, and 9 bases had no gene match. There are 16 residues in the CDR3. Germline V gives CDR1 SGHTS, CDR2 YDEGEE. CDR3 in amino acids: CASSLEASGGTGTQYF. CDR3 nucleotide sequence: TGTGCCAGCAGCTTGGAGGCTAGCGGGGGAACGGGGACCCAGTACTTC. The complete variable domain, with remaining parts taken from reference TRBV5-8 and TRBJ2-5, reads EAGVTQSPTHLIKTRGQQATLRCSPISGHTSVYWYQQALGLGLQFLLWYDEGEERNRGNFPPRFSGRQFPNYSSELNVNALELEDSALYLCASSLEASGGTGTQYFGPGTRLLVL.